The rows below give T cell receptor beta chains drawn from one sample of a study of blood T cell repertoires in COVID-19. The method was immunoSEQ multiplex PCR; TCRdb's version includes in-frame clones alone and lacks a portion of them. The sample holds about 300,000 clones, approximately 93% seen once. The material sequenced was peripheral blood. The receptors shown here come from a woman aged 25 to 45 with COVID-19, enrolled during active disease. CDR3s include the opening cysteine and the closing phenylalanine or tryptophan. D genes are given only for firm matches. Clone size, where shown, is once, few, many, or a class for clones that have expanded.

V gene,J gene,clone size,D gene,CDR3 DNA,CDR3 protein
TRBV18,TRBJ1-4,NA,NA,TGTGCCAGCTCACCGCCTACAGGGCCTAATGAAAAACTGTTTTTT,CASSPPTGPNEKLFF
TRBV7-9,TRBJ2-3,NA,TRBD1,TGTGCCAGCAGCTTCCGGACAGGGTTTCGAGGAGATACGCAGTATTTT,CASSFRTGFRGDTQYF
TRBV10-1,TRBJ2-7,NA,NA,TGCGCCAGCAGTGAGGATCCAAGGGGCTACGAGCAGTACTTC,CASSEDPRGYEQYF
TRBV11-3,TRBJ2-1,once,TRBD2,TGTGCCAGCAGCTTGGGACTAGCGGGAGGGGAGGATGAGCAGTTCTTC,CASSLGLAGGEDEQFF
TRBV3-1/TRBV3-2,TRBJ2-3,NA,NA,TGTGCCAGCAGCCAAGAACTAGCTGGGACAGATACGCAGTATTTT,CASSQELAGTDTQYF
TRBV27,TRBJ2-2,NA,NA,TGTGCCAGCAGTTTATTGGGTTATGGAGACACCGGGGAGCTGTTTTTT,CASSLLGYGDTGELFF
TRBV6-5,TRBJ2-3,NA,TRBD1,TGTGCCAGCAGTCTAGAGGGGGCTGGCACAGATACGCAGTATTTT,CASSLEGAGTDTQYF
TRBV7-6,TRBJ2-3,NA,NA,TGTGCCAGCAGCCCAAAACGGGACTTTCTTACAGATACGCAGTATTTT,CASSPKRDFLTDTQYF
TRBV5-6,TRBJ1-1,NA,TRBD1,TGTGCCAGCAGCTTTAGACGCACAGGGGGCACTGAAGCTTTCTTT,CASSFRRTGGTEAFF
TRBV30,TRBJ1-2,NA,TRBD1,TGTGCCTGGATGTCGGGGGCGGGACAGGGTCTCCATGGCTACACCTTC,CAWMSGAGQGLHGYTF
TRBV15,TRBJ2-5,NA,NA,TGTGCCACCAGCAGAGCTGTCAGCCAAGAGACCCAGTACTTC,CATSRAVSQETQYF
TRBV7-9,TRBJ2-1,NA,TRBD1,TGTGCCAGCAGCCCGATCTTGGGACAGGCGCGCAATGAGCAGTTCTTC,CASSPILGQARNEQFF
TRBV5-4,TRBJ2-2,NA,NA,TGTGCCAGCAGCTTGGGGCTAGTAAGTGACACCGGGGAGCTGTTTTTT,CASSLGLVSDTGELFF
TRBV14,TRBJ2-7,NA,TRBD2,TGTGCCAGCAGCCAAGTTCGGGAGGGCTCCTACGAGCAGTACTTC,CASSQVREGSYEQYF
TRBV4-2,TRBJ2-3,NA,NA,TGTGCCAGCAGCTCTGCTATAGCGGTAAGGAGCACAGATACGCAGTATTTT,CASSSAIAVRSTDTQYF
TRBV30,TRBJ1-6,NA,NA,TGTGCCTGGAGTATGGCTTCCCCCGAAGATTCACCCCTCCACTTT,CAWSMASPEDSPLHF
TRBV28,TRBJ1-6,NA,TRBD1,TGTGGCCATGGACAGGGGAATTCACCCCTCCACTTT,CGHGQGNSPLHF
TRBV3-1/TRBV3-2,TRBJ1-2,few,NA,TGTGCCAGCAGCCTCTCGACAGTTCCCTATTACACCTTC,CASSLSTVPYYTF
TRBV5-5,TRBJ2-1,NA,TRBD2,TGTGCCAGCAGCTCGCTCAGTGGGCCTAGCGGGAGTTATGAGCAGTTCTTC,CASSSLSGPSGSYEQFF
TRBV5-1,TRBJ1-2,NA,TRBD1,TGCGCCAGCAGCTTGGACAGGGGGCAGAGTGGCTACACCTTC,CASSLDRGQSGYTF
TRBV6-6,TRBJ2-1,NA,TRBD2,TGTGCCAGCACCAACCGTCGGGGGGGGTCCTACAATGAGCAGTTCTTC,CASTNRRGGSYNEQFF
TRBV2,TRBJ1-1,NA,TRBD1,TGTGCCAGCTCAGAAACAGGGGATAGAGTGGCTTTCTTT,CASSETGDRVAFF
TRBV11-2,TRBJ1-6,NA,TRBD1,TGTGCCAGCAGCCCCCGGACAGGGAACAATTCACCCCTCCACTTT,CASSPRTGNNSPLHF